A single sample gave rise to the 8 T cell receptor beta chains below, sequenced in a study of early T cells in non-severe SARS-CoV-2 infection. TCRdb reanalysed the 5' RACE reads using MiXCR and keeps one entry per CDR3 protein. The sample lists 25,000 to 30,000 distinct CDR3 sequences; around 5.4% were seen once. Sequencing was done on a sample of whole blood. These receptors were taken from an adult who was a healthcare worker with PCR-confirmed SARS-CoV-2 infection or an uninfected control (not recorded which).

V is TRBV7-8 and J is TRBJ2-7; a weak D match, TRBD2 (6 bases). The CDR3 covers 15 residues. Germline V lookup: CDR1 SGHVS, CDR2 FQNEAQ. The V gene lost 2 bases and the J gene lost 3 bases, with 14 bases spanning the gap. The CDR3 region has the DNA TGTGCCAGCAGCTTAACGACGGGAGTTGACTACGAGCAGTACTTC. This encodes CASSLTTGVDYEQYF.

This clonotype is termed medium-sized. The chain joins TRBV28 to TRBJ2-2, with unresolved D. The CDR3 consists of 14 residues. CDR1 and CDR2 from the germline V gene are MDHEN and SYDVKM. The V end was cut by 3 bases, the J end by 7 bases, with 12 bases between. DNA of the CDR3: TGTGCCAGCAGTTTTTACGAAGCATACGGGGAGCTGTTTTTT. Translating it yields CASSFYEAYGELFF.

This clonotype occurred many times. The V gene is TRBV20-1, the J gene TRBJ2-3, with 12 bases matching TRBD2. This CDR3 is built from 15 residues. V lost 3 bases, J lost 3 bases, and 4 bases stayed unmatched. Germline loops: CDR1 DFQATT, CDR2 SNEGSKA (reference sequence). CDR3 in amino acids: CSASVTSGGTDTQYF. As DNA, the CDR3 is TGCAGTGCTAGTGTGACTAGCGGGGGTACAGATACGCAGTATTTT.

Only a few counts were recorded for this clonotype. The chain combines TRBV2 with TRBJ1-1; D might be TRBD1 (5 bases). Trimming took off 6 bases at V and 3 bases at J, with 14 bases between the two ends. This CDR3 has 14 residues. Germline loops: CDR1 SNHLY, CDR2 FYNNEI. The CDR3 nucleotides read TGTGCCAGCAGGGGACTCCATGGCTACACTGAAGCTTTCTTT. Translated: CASRGLHGYTEAFF.

This clonotype came up a few times. The chain uses TRBV6-4 and TRBJ1-6, with unresolved D. The CDR3 consists of 14 residues. V lost 5 bases to trimming and J lost 5 bases, with 10 bases between them. Germline assignment: CDR1 MRHNA and CDR2 SNTAGT. CDR3 bases: TGTGCCAGCAGTATTGACGGAGATAATTCACCCCTCCACTTT. Its protein product is CASSIDGDNSPLHF.

This clonotype appeared many times. The chain uses TRBV11-2 and TRBJ1-2, with D unresolved. The germline V gene has CDR1 SGHAT and CDR2 FQNNGV. V shed 1 base and J shed 0 bases, with 9 bases lying between them. This CDR3 comprises 15 residues. The CDR3 sequence: CASSLVSNSNYGYTF. In DNA, the CDR3 is TGTGCCAGCAGCTTAGTGTCAAACTCTAACTATGGCTACACCTTC.

This clonotype was counted ten times or more. This rearrangement joins TRBV2 to TRBJ2-6; D might be TRBD1 or TRBD2, each matching 6 bases. The CDR3 loop spans 15 amino acids. Germline V gene lookup returns CDR1 SNHLY and CDR2 FYNNEI. V was trimmed by 5 bases and J by 4 bases, leaving 12 bases between them. The CDR3 loop is CASSSQGGGANVLTF. CDR3 sequence (DNA): TGTGCCAGCAGTTCACAGGGAGGAGGGGCCAACGTCCTGACTTTC.

This clonotype was found many times. The CDR3 loop is CASSRGTYEQYF. As DNA, the CDR3 is TGTGCCAGCAGCCGGGGCACCTACGAGCAGTACTTC. The chain has TRBV6-2 or TRBV6-3 and TRBJ2-7; possibly TRBD1 or TRBD2 for D (5 bases each). Germline values: CDR1 MNHEY, CDR2 SVGEGT. The CDR3 contains 12 residues. Trimming cost V 6 bases and J 2 bases, with 8 bases left between them.